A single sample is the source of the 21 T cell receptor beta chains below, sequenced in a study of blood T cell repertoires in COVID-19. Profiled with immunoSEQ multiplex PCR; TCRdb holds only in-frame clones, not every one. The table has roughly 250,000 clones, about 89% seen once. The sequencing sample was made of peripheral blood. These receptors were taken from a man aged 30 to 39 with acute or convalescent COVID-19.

CDR3 DNA: TGTGCCACGCAGTGGGGGGGCGCGTTCGACGGCTACACCTTC. It specifies CATQWGGAFDGYTF. The V gene is TRBV19, the J gene TRBJ1-2, with D perhaps TRBD1 (6 bases). Germline V CDR1 and CDR2: LNHDA, SQIVND (reference sequence). The CDR3 sequence is 14 residues long. V lost 10 bases to trimming and J lost 8 bases, with 23 bases between them.

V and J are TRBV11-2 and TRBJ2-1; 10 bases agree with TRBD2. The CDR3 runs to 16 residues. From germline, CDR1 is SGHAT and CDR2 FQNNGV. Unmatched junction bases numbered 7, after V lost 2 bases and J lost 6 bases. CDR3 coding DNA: TGTGCCAGCAGCTTATGGACCGGGACTAGCGTCAATGAGCAGTTCTTC. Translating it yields CASSLWTGTSVNEQFF.

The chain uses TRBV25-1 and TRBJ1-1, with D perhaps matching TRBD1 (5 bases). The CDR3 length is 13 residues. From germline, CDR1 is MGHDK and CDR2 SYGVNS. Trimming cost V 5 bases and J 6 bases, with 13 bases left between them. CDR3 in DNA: TGTGCCAGCAGTTCCAACAGGTTGGCTGAAGCTTTCTTT. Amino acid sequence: CASSSNRLAEAFF.

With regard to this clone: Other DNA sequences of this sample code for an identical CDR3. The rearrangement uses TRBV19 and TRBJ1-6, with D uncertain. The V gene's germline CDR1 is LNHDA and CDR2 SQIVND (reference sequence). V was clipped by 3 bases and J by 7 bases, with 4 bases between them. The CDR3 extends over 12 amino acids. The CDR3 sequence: CASSIGNSPLHF. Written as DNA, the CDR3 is TGTGCCAGTAGTATCGGGAATTCACCCCTCCACTTT. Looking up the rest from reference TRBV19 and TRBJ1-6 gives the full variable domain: DGGITQSPKYLFRKEGQNVTLSCEQNLNHDAMYWYRQDPGQGLRLIYYSQIVNDFQKGDIAEGYSVSREKKESFPLTVTSAQKNPTAFYLCASSIGNSPLHFGNGTRLTVT.

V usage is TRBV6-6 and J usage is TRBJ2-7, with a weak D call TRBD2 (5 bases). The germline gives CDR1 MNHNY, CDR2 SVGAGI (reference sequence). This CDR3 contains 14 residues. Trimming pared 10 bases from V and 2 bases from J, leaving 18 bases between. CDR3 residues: CAIQDSFGAYEQYF. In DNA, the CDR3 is TGTGCCATCCAGGACTCGTTCGGGGCCTACGAGCAGTACTTC.

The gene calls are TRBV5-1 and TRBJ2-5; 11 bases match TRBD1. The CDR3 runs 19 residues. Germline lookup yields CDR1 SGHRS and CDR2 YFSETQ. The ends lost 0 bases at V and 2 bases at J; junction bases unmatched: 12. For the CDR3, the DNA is TGCGCCAGCAGCTTGGTCCGTCTCCCGGGACAGGGGGATCAAGAGACCCAGTACTTC. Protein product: CASSLVRLPGQGDQETQYF.

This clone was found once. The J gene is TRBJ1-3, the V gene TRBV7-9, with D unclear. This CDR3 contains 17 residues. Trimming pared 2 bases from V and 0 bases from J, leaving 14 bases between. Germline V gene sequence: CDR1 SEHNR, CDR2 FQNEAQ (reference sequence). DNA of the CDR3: TGTGCCAGCAGCTTACAGGCAGATAACCTCTCTGGAAACACCATATATTTT. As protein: CASSLQADNLSGNTIYF.

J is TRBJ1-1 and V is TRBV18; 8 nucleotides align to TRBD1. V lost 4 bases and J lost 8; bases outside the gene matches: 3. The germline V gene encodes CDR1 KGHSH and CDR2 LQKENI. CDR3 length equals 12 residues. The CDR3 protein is CASSRTGNEAFF. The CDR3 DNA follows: TGTGCCAGCTCACGGACAGGGAACGAAGCTTTCTTT.

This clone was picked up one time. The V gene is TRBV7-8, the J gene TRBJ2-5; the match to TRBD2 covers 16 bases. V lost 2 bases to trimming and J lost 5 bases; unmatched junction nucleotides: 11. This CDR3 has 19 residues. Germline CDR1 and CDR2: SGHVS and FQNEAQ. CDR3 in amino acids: CASSLKGLAGGPTAETQYF. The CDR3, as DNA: TGTGCCAGCAGCTTAAAGGGACTAGCGGGGGGGCCGACGGCGGAGACCCAGTACTTC.

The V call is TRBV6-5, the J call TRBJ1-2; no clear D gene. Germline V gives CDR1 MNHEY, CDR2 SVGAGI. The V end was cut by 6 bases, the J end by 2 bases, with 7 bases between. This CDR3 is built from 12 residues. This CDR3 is CASRTTNYGYTF. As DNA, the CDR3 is TGTGCCAGCAGGACAACGAACTATGGCTACACCTTC.

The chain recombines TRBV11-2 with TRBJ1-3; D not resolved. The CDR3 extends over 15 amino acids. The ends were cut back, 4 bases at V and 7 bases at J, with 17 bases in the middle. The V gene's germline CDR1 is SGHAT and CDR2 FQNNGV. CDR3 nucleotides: TGTGCCAGCAGCTCCTCCGCTAGCAGTCGGAACACCATATATTTT. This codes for CASSSSASSRNTIYF.

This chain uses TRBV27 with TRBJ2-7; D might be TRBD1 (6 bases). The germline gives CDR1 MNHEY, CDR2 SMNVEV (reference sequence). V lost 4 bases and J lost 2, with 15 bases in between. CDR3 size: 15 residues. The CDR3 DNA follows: TGTGCCAGCAGTTACCGGGCAGGGGAAGCCTACGAGCAGTACTTC. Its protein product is CASSYRAGEAYEQYF.

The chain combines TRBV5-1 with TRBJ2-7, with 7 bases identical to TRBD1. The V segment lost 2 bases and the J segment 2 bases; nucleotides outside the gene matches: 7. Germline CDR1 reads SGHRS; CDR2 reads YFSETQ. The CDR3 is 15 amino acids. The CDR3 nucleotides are TGCGCCAGCAGCTTATCACAGGGGTTTGCCTACGAGCAGTACTTC. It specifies CASSLSQGFAYEQYF. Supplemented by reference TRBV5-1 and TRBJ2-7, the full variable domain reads KAGVTQTPRYLIKTRGQQVTLSCSPISGHRSVSWYQQTPGQGLQFLFEYFSETQRNKGNFPGRFSGRQFSNSRSEMNVSTLELGDSALYLCASSLSQGFAYEQYFGPGTRLTVT.

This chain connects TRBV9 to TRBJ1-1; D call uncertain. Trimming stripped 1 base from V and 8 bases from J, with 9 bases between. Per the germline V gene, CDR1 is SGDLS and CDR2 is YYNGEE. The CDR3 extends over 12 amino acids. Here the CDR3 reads CASSVSEAEAFF. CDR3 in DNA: TGTGCCAGCAGCGTATCGGAGGCGGAAGCTTTCTTT.

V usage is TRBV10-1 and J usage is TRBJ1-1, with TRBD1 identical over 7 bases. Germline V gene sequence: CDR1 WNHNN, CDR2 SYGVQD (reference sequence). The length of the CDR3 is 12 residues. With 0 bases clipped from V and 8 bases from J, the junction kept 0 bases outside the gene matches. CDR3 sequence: CASSESTGEAFF. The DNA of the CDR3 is TGCGCCAGCAGTGAGTCGACAGGGGAAGCTTTCTTT.

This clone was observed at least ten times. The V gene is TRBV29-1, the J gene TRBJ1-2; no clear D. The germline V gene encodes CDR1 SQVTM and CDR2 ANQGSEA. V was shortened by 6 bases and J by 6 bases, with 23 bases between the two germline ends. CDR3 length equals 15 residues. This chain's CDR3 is CSVSTGSSVSDGYTF. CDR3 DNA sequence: TGCAGCGTGTCTACCGGGAGCTCGGTTTCTGATGGCTACACCTTC.

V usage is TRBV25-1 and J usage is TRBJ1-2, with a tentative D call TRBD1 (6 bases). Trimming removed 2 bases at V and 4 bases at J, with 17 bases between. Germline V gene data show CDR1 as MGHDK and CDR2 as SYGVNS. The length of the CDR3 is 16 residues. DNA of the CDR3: TGTGCCAGCAGTGAACTTACAGGGACCGGATTCTATGGCTACACCTTC. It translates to CASSELTGTGFYGYTF.

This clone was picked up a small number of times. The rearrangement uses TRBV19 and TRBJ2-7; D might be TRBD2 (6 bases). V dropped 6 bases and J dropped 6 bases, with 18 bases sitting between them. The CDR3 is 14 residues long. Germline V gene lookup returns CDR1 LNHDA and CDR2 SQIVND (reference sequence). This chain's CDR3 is CASRAGGVHSEQYF. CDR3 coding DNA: TGTGCCAGTAGGGCTGGAGGGGTCCATTCCGAGCAGTACTTC.

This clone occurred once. CDR3 bases: TGTGCCAGCTCACCCGGGAATAATTCACCCCTCCACTTT. It specifies CASSPGNNSPLHF. The chain employs TRBV18 and TRBJ1-6; D unresolved. Trimming took off 3 bases at V and 5 bases at J, with 5 bases between the two ends. Germline loops: CDR1 KGHSH, CDR2 LQKENI. The CDR3 covers 13 residues.

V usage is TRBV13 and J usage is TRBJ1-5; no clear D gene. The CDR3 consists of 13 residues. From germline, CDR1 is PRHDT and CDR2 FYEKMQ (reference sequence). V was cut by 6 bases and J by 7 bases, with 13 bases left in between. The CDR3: CASSQGRSQPQHF. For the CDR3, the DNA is TGTGCCAGCAGTCAAGGGAGAAGCCAGCCCCAGCATTTT.

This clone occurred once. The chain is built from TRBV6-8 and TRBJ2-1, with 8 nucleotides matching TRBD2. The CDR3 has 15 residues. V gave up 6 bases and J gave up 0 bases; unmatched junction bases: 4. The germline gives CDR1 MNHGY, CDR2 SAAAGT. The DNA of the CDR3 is TGTGCCAGCAGCCGCGGACTAGCCTCCTACAATGAGCAGTTCTTC. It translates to CASSRGLASYNEQFF.